The 15 T cell receptor beta chains in this list originate from one sample, sequenced in a study of blood T cell repertoires in COVID-19. Measured with immunoSEQ multiplex PCR; TCRdb has only the in-frame clones, and not every one. The profile covers about 200,000 clones, with 89% appearing a single time and roughly 4% taken by the ten largest. Sequencing was done on a sample of PBMCs or T cells enriched from blood (not recorded which). These receptors were obtained from a woman aged 30 to 39 with acute COVID-19.

The V call is TRBV2, the J call TRBJ1-5, with 9 bases matching TRBD1. The V and J ends lost 2 bases and 5 bases, in that order; junction bases with no gene match: 13. The CDR3 is 18 amino acids. Germline values: CDR1 SNHLY, CDR2 FYNNEI. CDR3 DNA: TGTGCCAGCAGTGAATCGCACAAACAGGGGGCATGGGATCAGCCCCAGCATTTT. Translation gives CASSESHKQGAWDQPQHF. Filled out from reference TRBV2 and TRBJ1-5, the complete variable domain reads EPEVTQTPSHQVTQMGQEVILRCVPISNHLYFYWYRQILGQKVEFLVSFYNNEISEKSEIFDDQFSVERPDGSNFTLKIRSTKLEDSAMYFCASSESHKQGAWDQPQHFGDGTRLSIL.

The chain employs TRBV6-5 and TRBJ2-7, with 8 bases that match TRBD1. CDR1 MNHEY and CDR2 SVGAGI come from the germline V gene. This CDR3 contains 14 residues. V gave up 6 bases and J gave up 0 bases; unmatched junction bases: 4. This CDR3 is CASRRTGHSYEQYF. CDR3 nucleotide sequence: TGTGCCAGCAGGCGGACAGGGCACTCCTACGAGCAGTACTTC.

The rearrangement uses TRBV5-1 and TRBJ2-5; TRBD1 matches 9 bases. The CDR3 is 14 amino acids. V was pared by 4 bases and J by 5 bases, with 6 bases of the junction left unmatched. Germline V lookup: CDR1 SGHRS, CDR2 YFSETQ. Here the CDR3 reads CASSLTGTGETQYF. The CDR3 coding sequence is TGCGCCAGCAGCCTAACCGGGACAGGGGAGACCCAGTACTTC.

The chain carries TRBV5-4 and TRBJ2-5, with D possibly matching TRBD2 (5 bases). CDR3 length equals 15 residues. V gave up 0 bases and J gave up 2 bases, with 11 bases separating them. Germline V gene lookup returns CDR1 SGHNT and CDR2 YYREEE (reference sequence). CDR3 bases: TGTGCCAGCAGCTTGGTTCCAAGACTACAAGAGACCCAGTACTTC. Its translation: CASSLVPRLQETQYF.

This clone has only a few counts. DNA of the CDR3: TGTGCCTGGTCAGTCGTAACAGGGGGCTCTGGAAACACCATATATTTT. Protein product: CAWSVVTGGSGNTIYF. This chain connects TRBV30 to TRBJ1-3; 8 positions match TRBD1. The germline CDR1 and CDR2 sequences are GTSNPN and SVGIG (reference sequence). The CDR3 length is 16 residues. The J segment lost 0 bases and the V segment lost 5 bases, leaving 9 bases of the junction unmatched.

V gene TRBV7-2 combines with J gene TRBJ1-6, with 7 bases that match TRBD1. Trimming took 3 bases from V and 7 from J; bases not matched to a gene: 3. Germline CDR1 and CDR2: SGHTA and FQGNSA. The CDR3 contains 14 residues. CDR3 coding DNA: TGTGCCAGCAGCTTCCCGGGACAGAATTCACCCCTCCACTTT. This gives the protein CASSFPGQNSPLHF.

J is TRBJ2-1 and V is TRBV11-2, with 7 bases matching TRBD1. Germline assignment: CDR1 SGHAT and CDR2 FQNNGV. CDR3 length equals 17 residues. V trimming: 1 base; J trimming: 5 bases; junction bases outside the gene matches: 11. Here the CDR3 DNA reads TGTGCCAGCAGCTTAGGGAGCAGGTACGACAGGGACAATGAGCAGTTCTTC. The encoded protein is CASSLGSRYDRDNEQFF.

The V call is TRBV5-1, the J call TRBJ1-4, with 9 bases matching TRBD1. This CDR3 has 16 residues. J gave up 5 bases and V 3 bases, and 8 bases lay outside the gene matches. The V gene's germline CDR1 is SGHRS and CDR2 YFSETQ. CDR3 residues: CASSSGTGRENEKLFF. In DNA form, the CDR3 reads TGCGCCAGCAGCTCCGGGACAGGGAGGGAGAATGAAAAACTGTTTTTT.

This chain joins TRBV10-3 and TRBJ1-2, with 8 bases matching TRBD1. The CDR3 is 15 residues long. V was clipped by 3 bases and J by 3 bases; unmatched bases: 6. From germline, CDR1 is ENHRY and CDR2 SYGVKD. Here the CDR3 DNA reads TGTGCCATCAGTGACCAGACAGGGGCAGACTATGGCTACACCTTC. As protein: CAISDQTGADYGYTF.

The chain links TRBV7-8 to TRBJ2-7, with a tentative D call TRBD1 (5 bases). The V gene lost 3 bases and the J gene lost 6 bases, with 18 bases spanning the gap. Germline CDR1 is SGHVS and CDR2 is FQNEAQ. There are 15 residues in the CDR3. CDR3 sequence: CASSFAPQETSEQYF. CDR3 in DNA: TGTGCCAGCAGCTTCGCGCCACAGGAGACCAGCGAGCAGTACTTC. Based on the CDR3 plus reference TRBV7-8 and TRBJ2-7, the full variable domain is GAGVSQSPRYKVAKRGQDVALRCDPISGHVSLFWYQQALGQGPEFLTYFQNEAQLDKSGLPSDRFFAERPEGSVSTLKIQRTQQEDSAVYLCASSFAPQETSEQYFGPGTRLTVT.

The chain uses TRBV6-5 and TRBJ2-5; 9 nucleotides match TRBD2. Looked up from germline, CDR1 is MNHEY and CDR2 is SVGAGI. The V gene end was trimmed by 6 bases and the J gene end by 4 bases; junction bases not matched to a gene: 3. The CDR3 consists of 13 residues. CDR3 sequence reads: CASRTGLAETQYF. For the CDR3, the DNA is TGTGCCAGCAGGACGGGACTAGCAGAGACCCAGTACTTC.

This sequence joins TRBV7-3 and TRBJ1-1, with 9 bases that match TRBD1. There are 15 residues in the CDR3. Germline CDR1 reads SGHTA; CDR2 reads FQGTGA. After removal of 5 bases from V and 4 bases from J, the junction contained 8 bases not matched to a gene. As DNA, the CDR3 is TGTGCCAGCAGCGAAGGCCCGACAGGGGGCACTGAAGCTTTCTTT. Residues: CASSEGPTGGTEAFF.

The chain employs TRBV24-1 and TRBJ1-4; D remains ambiguous. Looked up from germline, CDR1 is KGHDR and CDR2 is SFDVKD. Trimming stripped 3 bases from V and 5 bases from J, with 9 bases between. This CDR3 is built from 14 residues. The CDR3 protein is CATSDAGNNEKLFF. The CDR3 nucleotides are TGTGCCACCAGTGATGCGGGGAACAATGAAAAACTGTTTTTT.

The chain uses TRBV29-1 and TRBJ1-3; tentative D call: TRBD1 (5 bases). The CDR3 runs to 13 residues. Germline loops: CDR1 SQVTM, CDR2 ANQGSEA. Trimming cost V 4 bases and J 7 bases, with 14 bases left between them. The CDR3 DNA is TGCAGCGTTGGGGCGGGACGCGGTAACACCATATATTTT. It yields the protein CSVGAGRGNTIYF.

This CDR3 is CASSLARVNEQFF. CDR3 in DNA: TGTGCCAGCAGCTTAGCACGAGTCAATGAGCAGTTCTTC. The J gene is TRBJ2-1, the V gene TRBV7-9; D gene unclear. V was shortened by 0 bases and J by 6 bases, with 6 bases between the two germline ends. This CDR3 is 13 amino acids long. CDR1 and CDR2 from the germline V gene are SEHNR and FQNEAQ (reference sequence). The full variable domain, rest sourced from reference TRBV7-9 and TRBJ2-1, is DTGVSQNPRHKITKRGQNVTFRCDPISEHNRLYWYRQTLGQGPEFLTYFQNEAQLEKSRLLSDRFSAERPKGSFSTLEIQRTEQGDSAMYLCASSLARVNEQFFGPGTRLTVL.